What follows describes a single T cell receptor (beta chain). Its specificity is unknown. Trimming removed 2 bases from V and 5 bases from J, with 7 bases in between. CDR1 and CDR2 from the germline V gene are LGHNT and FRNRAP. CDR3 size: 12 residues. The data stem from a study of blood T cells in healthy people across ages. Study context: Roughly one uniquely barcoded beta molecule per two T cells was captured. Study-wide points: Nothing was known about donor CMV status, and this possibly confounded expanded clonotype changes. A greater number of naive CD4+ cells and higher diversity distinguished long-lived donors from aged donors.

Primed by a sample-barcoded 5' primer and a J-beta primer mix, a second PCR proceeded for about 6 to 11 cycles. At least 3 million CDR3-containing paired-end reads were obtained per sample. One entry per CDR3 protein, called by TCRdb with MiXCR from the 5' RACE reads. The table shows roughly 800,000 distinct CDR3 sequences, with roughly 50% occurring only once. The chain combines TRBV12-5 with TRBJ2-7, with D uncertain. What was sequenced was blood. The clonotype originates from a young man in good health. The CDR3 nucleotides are TGTGCTAGTGGTTTGCGACCACACGAGCAGTACTTC. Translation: CASGLRPHEQYF.